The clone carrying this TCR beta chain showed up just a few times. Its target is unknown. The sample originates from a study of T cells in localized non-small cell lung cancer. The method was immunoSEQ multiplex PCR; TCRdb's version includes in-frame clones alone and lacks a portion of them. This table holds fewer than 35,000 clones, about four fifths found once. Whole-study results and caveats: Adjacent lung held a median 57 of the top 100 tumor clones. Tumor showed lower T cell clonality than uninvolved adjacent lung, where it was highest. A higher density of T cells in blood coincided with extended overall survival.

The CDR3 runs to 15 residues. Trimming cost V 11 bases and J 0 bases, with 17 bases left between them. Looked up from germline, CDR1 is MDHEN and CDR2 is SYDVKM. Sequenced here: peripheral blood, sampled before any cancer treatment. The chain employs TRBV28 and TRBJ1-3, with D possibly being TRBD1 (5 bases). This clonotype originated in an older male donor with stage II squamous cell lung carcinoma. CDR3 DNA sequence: TGTGCCGGAAGGTCTGGGGGACGCTCTGGAAACACCATATATTTT. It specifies CAGRSGGRSGNTIYF.